This TCR beta chain was recovered during a study of blood T cell repertoires in COVID-19. Only a few counts were recorded for this clone. This CDR3 has 15 residues. Trimming at V came to 2 bases and at J to 0 bases, leaving 5 bases not matched to a gene. Germline CDR1 is SGDLS and CDR2 is YYNGEE. Measured with immunoSEQ multiplex PCR; TCRdb has only the in-frame clones, and not every one. The sample contains hundreds of thousands of clones, around nine tenths of which appear only once. The chain carries TRBV9 and TRBJ2-7; TRBD1 matches 7 bases. The TCR was taken from a woman between 18 and 29 years old who had recovered from COVID-19. Sequenced: peripheral blood. The CDR3 loop is CASSVGDSSSYEQYF. The CDR3 DNA reads as TGTGCCAGCAGCGTGGGGGACAGCAGCTCCTACGAGCAGTACTTC.